Sequencing of this TCR beta chain was carried out in a study of neurological immune-mediated disorders. General observations from the study: The multiple sclerosis repertoire cluster was not associated with any clinical or MRI feature, with the authors stating that larger cohorts are needed. Repertoires from 18 of 34 multiple sclerosis patients grouped phylogenetically into a related-CDR3 cluster, suggesting a possible signature.

TCRdb redid the calling of the 5' RACE reads with MiXCR, one entry per CDR3 protein. The table has 65,000 to 75,000 distinct CDR3 sequences, 4.8% seen once. This clonotype has only one observation. The antigen remains undetermined. The CDR3 is 14 residues long. Unmatched junction bases numbered 7, after V lost 6 bases and J lost 5 bases. This sequence joins TRBV12-3 or TRBV12-4 and TRBJ1-5; 7 bases fit TRBD1. This TCR derives from a woman in her 70s with multiple sclerosis. The specimen sequenced was PBMCs. The CDR3 loop reads CASSTGTDYQPQHF. Here the CDR3 DNA reads TGTGCCAGCAGCACCGGGACAGATTATCAGCCCCAGCATTTT.